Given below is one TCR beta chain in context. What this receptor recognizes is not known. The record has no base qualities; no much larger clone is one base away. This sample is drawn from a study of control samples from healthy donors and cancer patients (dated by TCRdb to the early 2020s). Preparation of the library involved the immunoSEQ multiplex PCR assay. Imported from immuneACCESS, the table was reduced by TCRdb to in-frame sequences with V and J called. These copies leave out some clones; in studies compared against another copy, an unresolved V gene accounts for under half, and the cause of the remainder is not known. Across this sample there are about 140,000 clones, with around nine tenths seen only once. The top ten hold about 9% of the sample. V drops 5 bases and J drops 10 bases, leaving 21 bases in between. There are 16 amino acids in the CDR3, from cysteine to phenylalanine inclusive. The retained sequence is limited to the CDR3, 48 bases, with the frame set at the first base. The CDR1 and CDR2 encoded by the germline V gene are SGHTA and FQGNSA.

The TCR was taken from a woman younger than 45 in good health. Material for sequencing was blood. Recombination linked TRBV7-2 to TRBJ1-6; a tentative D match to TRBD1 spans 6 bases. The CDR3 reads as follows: CASSLFPAGEGSPLHF. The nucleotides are TGTGCCAGCAGCCTCTTCCCGGCAGGGGAGGGGTCACCCCTCCACTTT.